This record covers a single TCR beta chain. These data originate in a study of immune cell composition in non-small cell lung cancer. Normal lung was taken at the farthest possible site, at least 3 cm from tumour. Trimming removed 0 bases from V and 1 base from J, with 21 bases in between. Germline CDR1 reads MGHRA; CDR2 reads YSYEKL. The CDR3 sequence is 19 residues long. Sequencing used immunoSEQ multiplex PCR; TCRdb keeps in-frame clones, though not all of them. The data show roughly 3,000 clones, around 71% seen once. Sequencing used non-adjacent lung tissue. This clonotype was sampled from a human donor with non-small cell lung cancer. The chain has TRBV4-1 and TRBJ1-1; D is undetermined. CDR3 DNA sequence: TGCGCCAGCAGCCAAGATTCCGCGGAGGCAAGGAGATGGAACACTGAAGCTTTCTTT. Protein: CASSQDSAEARRWNTEAFF.